This T cell receptor beta chain derives from a study of blood T cell repertoires in COVID-19. Study-level background: Sample material is recorded as cDNA or gDNA derived from T cells, B-cell-depleted T cells, or PBMCs.

Regarding this clone: The junction does not match germline at one end; this may be a read error.

Sequencing used immunoSEQ multiplex PCR; TCRdb keeps in-frame clones, though not all of them. This sample has over 55,000 clones, with around 87% found just once. The sequence derives from a man aged 50 to 60 with active COVID-19. Material for sequencing was peripheral blood.

CDR3 loop: CAGSSETSGTTYEQYF. In DNA, the CDR3 is TGTGCCGGCAGTTCCGAGACTAGCGGGACAACCTACGAGCAGTACTTC. This sequence joins TRBV28 and TRBJ2-7, with 11 bases fitting TRBD2. Germline V gives CDR1 MDHEN, CDR2 SYDVKM. There are 16 residues in the CDR3. Filled out from reference TRBV28 and TRBJ2-7, the complete variable domain reads DVKVTQSSRYLVKRTGEKVFLECVQDMDHENMFWYRQDPGLGLRLIYFSYDVKMKEKGDIPEGYSVSREKKERFSLILESASTNQTSMYLCAGSSETSGTTYEQYFGPGTRLTVT.